These T cell receptor beta chains were read from a single sample in a study of T cell repertoires in cytomegalovirus infection. These TCRs are of unknown antigen specificity. One entry per CDR3 protein, called by TCRdb with MiXCR from the reads. The repertoire holds approximately 910,000 distinct CDR3 sequences, around 29% seen once, with more than 12% in the top ten. The material sequenced was cultured CD8+ T cells from PBMCs, taken from culture after CMV antigen stimulation. Receptors were obtained from a human donor in good health (CMV status not recorded). Some clones in this sample may be carry-over from other donors' samples. Each CDR3 is given with its conserved first and last residue. A D gene is named only where the DNA matches it firmly. Expanded clones get a size class; other rows say once, few or many, or leave the size out.

cdr3_length,clone_size,d_call,v_call,j_call,cdr3_aa,cdr3_nt
13,.,TRBD1,TRBV13,TRBJ1-2,CASSWDRVYGYTF,TGTGCCAGCAGCTGGGACAGGGTCTATGGCTACACCTTC
15,.,.,TRBV4-3,TRBJ2-1,CASSRERTAYNEQFF,TGCGCCAGCAGCCGGGAGCGGACAGCCTACAATGAGCAGTTCTTC
13,few,.,TRBV6-5,TRBJ2-5,CASSYLPRETQYF,TGTGCCAGCAGTTACCTACCCCGGGAGACCCAGTACTTC
12,.,.,TRBV7-9,TRBJ2-1,CASSKGGYEQFF,TGTGCCAGCAGTAAAGGCGGATATGAGCAGTTCTTC
15,.,.,TRBV9,TRBJ2-3,CASSAGVRGTDTQYF,TGTGCCAGCAGCGCCGGCGTTAGGGGCACAGATACGCAGTATTTT
18,.,TRBD2,TRBV29-1,TRBJ2-3,CSVSGLAGEPSFPDTQYF,TGCAGCGTTTCGGGACTAGCGGGGGAACCCTCTTTTCCAGATACGCAGTATTTT
16,few,.,TRBV6-1,TRBJ2-1,CASSEVPGDLYNEQFF,TGTGCCAGCAGTGAAGTGCCAGGGGATCTCTACAATGAGCAGTTCTTC
16,.,TRBD2,TRBV2,TRBJ2-1,CASSETSGANYNEQFF,TGTGCCAGCAGTGAGACTAGCGGGGCGAACTACAATGAGCAGTTCTTC
17,.,.,TRBV4-1,TRBJ2-5,CASSQDARLPFQETQYF,TGCGCCAGCAGCCAAGACGCCAGGTTGCCTTTCCAAGAGACCCAGTACTTC
15,few,.,TRBV12-3/TRBV12-4,TRBJ1-2,CASARPGGFNYGYTF,TGTGCCAGCGCCCGCCCCGGCGGGTTTAACTATGGCTACACCTTC
12,.,TRBD1,TRBV20-1,TRBJ2-1,CSAPGTDNEQFF,TGCAGTGCACCCGGGACAGACAATGAGCAGTTCTTC
14,.,.,TRBV7-6,TRBJ2-7,CASSSQGSSYEQYF,TGTGCCAGCAGCTCCCAGGGCAGTTCCTACGAGCAGTACTTC
14,.,.,TRBV19,TRBJ2-7,CASSMRDTTYEQYF,TGTGCCAGTAGTATGCGGGACACTACCTACGAGCAGTACTTC
14,many,.,TRBV6-1,TRBJ1-1,CASSESLLGTEAFF,TGTGCCAGCAGTGAAAGCCTCCTGGGGACTGAAGCTTTCTTT
14,few,.,TRBV12-3/TRBV12-4,TRBJ1-1,CASSFREGGTEAFF,TGTGCCAGCAGTTTCAGGGAGGGGGGCACTGAAGCTTTCTTT
14,.,.,TRBV7-2,TRBJ1-4,CASTFRDGNEKLFF,TGTGCCAGCACCTTCCGGGACGGTAATGAAAAACTGTTTTTT
15,.,.,TRBV6-1,TRBJ1-4,CASSYTRSTNEKLFF,TGTGCCAGCAGTTACACCCGTAGTACTAATGAAAAACTGTTTTTT
14,few,TRBD1,TRBV5-5,TRBJ1-2,CASSSWDSLYGYTF,TGTGCCAGCAGCTCCTGGGACAGCCTTTATGGCTACACCTTC
15,few,TRBD1,TRBV28,TRBJ1-2,CASSATGGRSYGYTF,TGTGCCAGCAGTGCCACAGGGGGCCGGAGTTATGGCTACACCTTC
12,.,.,TRBV19,TRBJ1-5,CASSTGTQPQHF,TGTGCCAGTAGCACGGGAACTCAGCCCCAGCATTTT
14,.,.,TRBV25-1,TRBJ2-5,CASSELYSQETQYF,TGTGCCAGCAGTGAATTGTATTCCCAAGAGACCCAGTACTTC
12,.,TRBD1,TRBV2,TRBJ2-7,CASTDRAYEQYF,TGTGCCAGCACGGACAGGGCCTACGAGCAGTACTTC
15,many,.,TRBV6-5,TRBJ2-1,CASSYGGPTYNEQFF,TGTGCCAGCAGTTACGGGGGCCCCACCTACAATGAGCAGTTCTTC
14,.,.,TRBV6-6,TRBJ1-2,CASTHSQVNYGYTF,TGTGCCAGCACCCACTCCCAGGTTAACTATGGCTACACCTTC
13,.,.,TRBV6-8,TRBJ1-4,CASSDINSEKLFF,TGTGCCAGCAGTGACATAAACAGTGAAAAACTGTTTTTT
15,.,TRBD1,TRBV19,TRBJ2-1,CASSYSGQRYNEQFF,TGTGCCAGTAGTTATTCGGGACAGAGATACAATGAGCAGTTCTTC
17,.,TRBD2,TRBV9,TRBJ2-1,CASSVDPLAGGRNEQFF,TGTGCCAGCAGCGTAGATCCCCTAGCGGGGGGGCGCAATGAGCAGTTCTTC
18,few,TRBD2,TRBV4-1,TRBJ2-1,CASSPSGPSTGGYNEQFF,TGCGCCAGCAGCCCATCTGGCCCCTCTACGGGAGGGTACAATGAGCAGTTCTTC
17,.,.,TRBV3-1,TRBJ2-1,CASSQEKRVSSYNEQFF,TGTGCCAGCAGCCAAGAAAAGCGGGTGAGCTCCTACAATGAGCAGTTCTTC
16,.,.,TRBV19,TRBJ2-6,CASKGTDGPGANVLTF,TGTGCCAGTAAGGGGACGGACGGTCCTGGGGCCAACGTCCTGACTTTC
16,few,.,TRBV4-2,TRBJ1-3,CASSLRRGEAGNTIYF,TGTGCCAGCAGCCTCAGGAGGGGGGAAGCTGGAAACACCATATATTTT
14,few,TRBD1,TRBV19,TRBJ1-1,CASSLTGGLTEAFF,TGTGCCAGTAGTTTGACAGGGGGACTCACTGAAGCTTTCTTT
13,.,TRBD1,TRBV20-1,TRBJ1-2,CSAPRDSFYGYTF,TGCAGTGCGCCCCGGGACAGCTTCTATGGCTACACCTTC
16,.,.,TRBV27,TRBJ1-6,CASSLIPRDLNSPLHF,TGTGCCAGCAGTTTGATCCCCCGGGACCTTAATTCACCCCTCCACTTT
14,.,TRBD2,TRBV7-3,TRBJ2-7,CASSLELAGGKQYF,TGTGCCAGCAGCTTAGAACTAGCGGGGGGAAAGCAGTACTTC
15,few,.,TRBV4-1,TRBJ1-1,CASSQDAGSNTEAFF,TGCGCCAGCAGCCAAGATGCGGGTTCAAACACTGAAGCTTTCTTT